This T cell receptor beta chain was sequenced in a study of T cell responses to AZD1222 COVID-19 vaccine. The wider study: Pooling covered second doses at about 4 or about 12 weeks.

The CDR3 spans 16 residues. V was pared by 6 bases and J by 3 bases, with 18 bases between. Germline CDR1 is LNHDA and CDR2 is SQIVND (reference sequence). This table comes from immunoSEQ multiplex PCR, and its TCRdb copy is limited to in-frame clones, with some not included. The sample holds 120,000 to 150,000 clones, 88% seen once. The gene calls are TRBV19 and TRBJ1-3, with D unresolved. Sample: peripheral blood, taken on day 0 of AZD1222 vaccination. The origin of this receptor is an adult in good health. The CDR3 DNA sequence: TGTGCCAGTAGCTATTTTGTTGCGGTGGGTGGAAACACCATATATTTT. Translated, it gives CASSYFVAVGGNTIYF.